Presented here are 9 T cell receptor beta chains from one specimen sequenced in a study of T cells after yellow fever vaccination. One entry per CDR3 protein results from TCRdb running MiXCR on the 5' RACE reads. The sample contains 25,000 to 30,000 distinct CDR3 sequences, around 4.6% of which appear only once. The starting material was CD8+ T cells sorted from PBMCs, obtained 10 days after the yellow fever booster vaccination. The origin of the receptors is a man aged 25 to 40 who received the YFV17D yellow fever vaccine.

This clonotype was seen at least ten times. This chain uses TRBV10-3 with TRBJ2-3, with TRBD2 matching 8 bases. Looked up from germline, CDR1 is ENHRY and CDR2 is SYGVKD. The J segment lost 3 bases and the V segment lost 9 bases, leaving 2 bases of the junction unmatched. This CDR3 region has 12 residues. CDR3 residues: CAILAETDTQYF. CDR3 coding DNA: TGTGCCATACTAGCGGAGACAGATACGCAGTATTTT.

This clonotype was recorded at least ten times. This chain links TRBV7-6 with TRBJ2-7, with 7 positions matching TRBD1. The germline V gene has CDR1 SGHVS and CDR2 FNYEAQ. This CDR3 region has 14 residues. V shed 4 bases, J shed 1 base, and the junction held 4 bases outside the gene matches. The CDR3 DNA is TGTGCCAGCAGCTCCGGGACAGCTTCCTACGAGCAGTACTTC. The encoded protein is CASSSGTASYEQYF. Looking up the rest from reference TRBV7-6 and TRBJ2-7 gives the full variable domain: GAGVSQSPRYKVTKRGQDVALRCDPISGHVSLYWYRQALGQGPEFLTYFNYEAQQDKSGLPNDRFSAERPEGSISTLTIQRTEQRDSAMYRCASSSGTASYEQYFGPGTRLTVT.

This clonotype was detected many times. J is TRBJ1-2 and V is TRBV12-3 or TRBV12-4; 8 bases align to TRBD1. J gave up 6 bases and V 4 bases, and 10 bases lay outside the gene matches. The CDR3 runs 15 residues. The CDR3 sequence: CASSSATGEVDGYTF. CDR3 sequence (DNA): TGTGCCAGCAGTTCCGCGACAGGGGAGGTGGATGGCTACACCTTC.

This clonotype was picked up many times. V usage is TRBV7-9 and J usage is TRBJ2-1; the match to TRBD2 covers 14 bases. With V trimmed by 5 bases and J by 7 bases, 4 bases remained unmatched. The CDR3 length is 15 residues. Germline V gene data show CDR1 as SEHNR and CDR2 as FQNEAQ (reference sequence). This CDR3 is CASSRGLAGVNEQFF. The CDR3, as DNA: TGTGCCAGCAGCCGGGGACTAGCGGGAGTAAATGAGCAGTTCTTC.

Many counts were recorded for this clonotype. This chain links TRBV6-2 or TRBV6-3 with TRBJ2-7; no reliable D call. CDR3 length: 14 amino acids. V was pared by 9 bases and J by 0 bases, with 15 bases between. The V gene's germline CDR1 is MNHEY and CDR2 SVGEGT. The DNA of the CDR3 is TGTGCCAGATTAACCGCTCCCGCCTCCTACGAGCAGTACTTC. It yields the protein CARLTAPASYEQYF.

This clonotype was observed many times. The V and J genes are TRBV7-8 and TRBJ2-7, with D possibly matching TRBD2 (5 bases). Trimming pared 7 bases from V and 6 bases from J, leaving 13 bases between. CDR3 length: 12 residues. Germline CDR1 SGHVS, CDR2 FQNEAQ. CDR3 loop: CASKEGFGEQYF. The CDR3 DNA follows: TGTGCCAGCAAAGAGGGTTTCGGCGAGCAGTACTTC.

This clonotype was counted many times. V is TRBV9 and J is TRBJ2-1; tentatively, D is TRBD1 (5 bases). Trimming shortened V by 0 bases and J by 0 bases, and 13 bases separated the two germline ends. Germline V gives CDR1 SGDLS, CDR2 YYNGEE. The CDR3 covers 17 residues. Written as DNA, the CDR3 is TGTGCCAGCAGCGTAGGAGGACACCTGAGCTCCTACAATGAGCAGTTCTTC. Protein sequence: CASSVGGHLSSYNEQFF.

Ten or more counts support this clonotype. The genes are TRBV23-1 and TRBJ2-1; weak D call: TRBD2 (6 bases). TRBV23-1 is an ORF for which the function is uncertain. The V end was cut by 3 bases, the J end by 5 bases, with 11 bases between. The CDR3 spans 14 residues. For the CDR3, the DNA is TGCGCCAGCAGTCACCCGGGAGTGAACAATGAGCAGTTCTTC. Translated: CASSHPGVNNEQFF.

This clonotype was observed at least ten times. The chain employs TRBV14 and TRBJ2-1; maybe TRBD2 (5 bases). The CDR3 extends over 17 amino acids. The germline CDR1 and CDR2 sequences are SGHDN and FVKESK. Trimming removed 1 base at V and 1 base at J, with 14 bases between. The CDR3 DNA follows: TGTGCCAGCAGCCAAGCCAGGACTTGGAGGTCCTACAATGAGCAGTTCTTC. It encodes CASSQARTWRSYNEQFF.